Each of the 28 T cell receptor beta chains below was sequenced from the same sample in a study of cytomegalovirus exposure and HLA in healthy donors. Use of 60 Vbeta and 13 Jbeta primers characterized the PCR. Measured with immunoSEQ multiplex PCR; TCRdb has only the in-frame clones, and not every one. The table lists 150,000 to 200,000 clones, nearly 80% of them singletons. Sequencing was carried out using PBMCs. All receptors derive from a woman aged 45-59 years in good health and CMV-seropositive.

The chain joins TRBV18 to TRBJ1-1; 9 nucleotides align to TRBD1. The CDR3 consists of 15 residues. Trimming took 3 bases from V and 4 from J; bases not matched to a gene: 6. CDR1 and CDR2 from the germline V gene are KGHSH and LQKENI. The CDR3, as DNA: TGTGCCAGCTCACCGACAGGGGGGACGAGCACTGAAGCTTTCTTT. It specifies CASSPTGGTSTEAFF.

The CDR3 region is CASSLEGQVAGRLFF. CDR3 sequence (DNA): TGTGCCAGCAGCTTAGAGGGACAGGTGGCGGGGAGACTGTTTTTT. The chain couples TRBV7-2 to TRBJ1-4; 8 bases agree with TRBD1. The CDR3 loop spans 15 amino acids. V shed 1 base, J shed 13 bases, and the junction held 11 bases outside the gene matches. CDR1 SGHTA and CDR2 FQGNSA come from the germline V gene.

The chain has TRBV5-1 and TRBJ2-3, with TRBD1 matching 8 bases. V lost 7 bases to trimming and J lost 7 bases; unmatched junction nucleotides: 11. CDR1 and CDR2 (germline): SGHRS, YFSETQ. The CDR3 extends over 14 amino acids. CDR3: CASASGTGSHTQYF. Written as DNA, the CDR3 is TGCGCCAGCGCCTCCGGGACAGGTAGCCATACGCAGTATTTT.

CDR3 DNA sequence: TGTGCCAGCTACAGGGATTTAGGGGAAAAACTGTTTTTT. Translation: CASYRDLGEKLFF. V is TRBV2 and J is TRBJ1-4; weak D call: TRBD1 (6 bases). Trimming cost V 8 bases and J 8 bases, with 15 bases left between them. CDR1 and CDR2 (germline): SNHLY, FYNNEI. CDR3 length: 13 amino acids. Supplemented by reference TRBV2 and TRBJ1-4, the full variable domain reads EPEVTQTPSHQVTQMGQEVILRCVPISNHLYFYWYRQILGQKVEFLVSFYNNEISEKSEIFDDQFSVERPDGSNFTLKIRSTKLEDSAMYFCASYRDLGEKLFFGSGTQLSVL.

This chain joins TRBV11-2 and TRBJ1-2; 7 bases line up with TRBD1. Losses at the gene ends were 7 bases for V and 6 bases for J; bases not matched to a gene: 11. This CDR3 is 14 amino acids long. Germline V gene sequence: CDR1 SGHAT, CDR2 FQNNGV. CDR3 sequence reads: CASTPGGTLNGYTF. CDR3 sequence (DNA): TGTGCCAGCACCCCAGGGGGGACCCTGAATGGCTACACCTTC.

The chain uses TRBV6-1 and TRBJ2-7; 8 positions match TRBD1. The CDR3 length is 14 residues. CDR1 is MNHNS, CDR2 SASEGT, per germline. V lost 6 bases to trimming and J lost 3 bases; unmatched junction nucleotides: 7. The CDR3 is CASSRTGSFYEQYF. The CDR3, as DNA: TGTGCCAGCAGCCGGACAGGGAGCTTCTACGAGCAGTACTTC.

V is TRBV27 and J is TRBJ2-7; TRBD2 matches at 15 bases. Germline CDR1 and CDR2: MNHEY and SMNVEV (reference sequence). The J segment lost 4 bases and the V segment lost 6 bases, leaving 13 bases of the junction unmatched. CDR3 length: 18 residues. CDR3 residues: CASSLNGLAGGPGYEQYF. CDR3 nucleotide sequence: TGTGCCAGCAGCCTCAACGGACTAGCGGGAGGGCCAGGGTACGAGCAGTACTTC.

This sequence joins TRBV21-1 and TRBJ2-2; the tabulated D call, TRBD1, remains unverified against the DNA. TRBV21-1 is a pseudogene. This CDR3 is built from 15 residues. CDR3 sequence reads: CASSRTGGITGELFF. CDR3 sequence (DNA): TGTGCCAGCAGCAGGACAGGGGGAATTACCGGGGAGCTGTTTTTT.

The chain combines TRBV6-5 with TRBJ2-2; maybe TRBD1 (5 bases). Germline V gene sequence: CDR1 MNHEY, CDR2 SVGAGI. V lost 6 bases and J lost 4, with 15 bases in between. CDR3 size: 15 residues. The CDR3 region is CASRQDLVRTGELFF. The DNA for the CDR3 is TGTGCCAGCAGACAGGACCTAGTTCGCACCGGGGAGCTGTTTTTT.

This clone appeared a single time. The chain is built from TRBV4-1 and TRBJ1-4; no firm D call. The CDR3 runs 16 residues. Germline CDR1 reads MGHRA; CDR2 reads YSYEKL. V was clipped by 1 base and J by 2 bases, with 11 bases between them. This CDR3 reads CASSQGSRRTNEKLFF. Here the CDR3 DNA reads TGCGCCAGCAGCCAAGGGAGTCGACGGACTAATGAAAAACTGTTTTTT.

This chain connects TRBV6-6 to TRBJ2-7, with 8 nucleotides matching TRBD2. CDR3 length: 16 amino acids. The junction had 11 bases not matched to a gene; V was cut back by 2 bases and J by 5 bases. CDR1 is MNHNY and CDR2 is SVGAGI in the germline V gene (reference sequence). CDR3 sequence: CASSYRPRGGSHEQYF. The DNA of the CDR3 is TGTGCCAGCAGTTACCGTCCTCGGGGGGGCTCTCACGAGCAGTACTTC.

This sequence joins TRBV7-5 and TRBJ1-2. TRBV7-5 is a documented pseudogene. The CDR3 loop spans 15 amino acids. In nucleotides, the CDR3 is TGTGCCAGAAGCTTACCCGCGGTGGCGTCCTATGGCTACACCTTC. It encodes CARSLPAVASYGYTF.

The V gene is TRBV4-1, the J gene TRBJ1-2; TRBD1 matches at 10 bases. J was trimmed by 4 bases and V by 3 bases; bases with no gene match: 11. The CDR3 covers 17 residues. CDR1 and CDR2 (germline): MGHRA, YSYEKL. The CDR3 DNA reads as TGCGCCAGCAGCCAGCCCCGACAGGGGGCCGCCGGCTATGGCTACACCTTC. Residues: CASSQPRQGAAGYGYTF.

This clone was counted a few times. V gene TRBV5-8 combines with J gene TRBJ2-7; TRBD1 agrees at 7 bases. The CDR3 spans 14 residues. Germline assignment: CDR1 SGHTS and CDR2 YDEGEE. Losses at the gene ends were 4 bases for V and 3 bases for J; bases not matched to a gene: 7. Here the CDR3 reads CASSQTGTVYEQYF. Written as DNA, the CDR3 is TGTGCCAGCAGCCAGACAGGGACCGTCTACGAGCAGTACTTC.

This clone was counted a few times. This chain joins TRBV7-9 and TRBJ1-5; D possibly corresponds to TRBD1 (6 bases). The CDR3 sequence is 15 residues long. V lost 5 bases and J 0 bases, leaving 11 bases between the germline ends. CDR1 is SEHNR and CDR2 is FQNEAQ in the germline V gene (reference sequence). As DNA, the CDR3 is TGTGCCAGCAGCCCTGGGACACTTAGCAATCAGCCCCAGCATTTT. This gives the protein CASSPGTLSNQPQHF.

About this clone itself: The junction departs from germline at one end; a sequencing error may be responsible. The DNA of the CDR3 is TGTGCCAGCGGTGACAGGAAAAACACCGGGGAGCTGTTTTTT. The encoded protein is CASGDRKNTGELFF. The rearrangement joins TRBV2 to TRBJ2-2; D is perhaps TRBD1 (6 bases). Germline CDR1 is SNHLY and CDR2 is FYNNEI. This CDR3 has 14 residues.

This clone came up once. J is TRBJ1-4 and V is TRBV7-9, with D possibly TRBD1 on 5 matching bases. Trimming took 5 bases from V and 7 from J, leaving 17 bases between them. This CDR3 has 15 residues. Looked up from germline, CDR1 is SEHNR and CDR2 is FQNEAQ (reference sequence). Here the CDR3 DNA reads TGTGCCAGCAGCACCCGTCTAGGGAGGGGTGAAAAACTGTTTTTT. This translates into CASSTRLGRGEKLFF.

The chain carries TRBV2 and TRBJ2-1, with D possibly being TRBD1 (5 bases). Trimming removed 7 bases from V and 7 bases from J, with 20 bases in between. Germline CDR1 is SNHLY and CDR2 is FYNNEI. This CDR3 region has 15 residues. Here the CDR3 DNA reads TGTGCCAGCAAGAGCAGTCAGGGCCCCGCGAATGAGCAGTTCTTC. Translation gives CASKSSQGPANEQFF.

The genes are TRBV29-1 and TRBJ1-2; D remains ambiguous. V was trimmed by 4 bases and J by 2 bases, leaving 11 bases between them. The CDR3 is made up of 13 amino acids. The germline CDR1 and CDR2 sequences are SQVTM and ANQGSEA. CDR3: CSVGEDLNYGYTF. CDR3 sequence (DNA): TGCAGCGTTGGGGAGGACCTCAACTATGGCTACACCTTC. Together with reference TRBV29-1 and TRBJ1-2, the CDR3 gives the full variable domain: SAVISQKPSRDICQRGTSLTIQCQVDSQVTMMFWYRQQPGQSLTLIATANQGSEATYESGFVIDKFPISRPNLTFSTLTVSNMSPEDSSIYLCSVGEDLNYGYTFGSGTRLTVV.

The chain couples TRBV11-2 to TRBJ2-2; 8 nucleotides agree with TRBD2. Germline CDR1 is SGHAT and CDR2 is FQNNGV. Losses at the gene ends were 6 bases for V and 5 bases for J; bases not matched to a gene: 11. The CDR3 length is 16 residues. The CDR3 nucleotides read TGTGCCAGCAGACTGAGCGGGGGCCGGGGGACCGGGGAGCTGTTTTTT. Translation: CASRLSGGRGTGELFF.

The chain employs TRBV28 and TRBJ2-6; 10 nucleotides match TRBD1. Trimming removed 2 bases from V and 3 bases from J; junction bases left unmatched: 4. The CDR3 length is 17 residues. Looked up from germline, CDR1 is MDHEN and CDR2 is SYDVKM. The DNA for the CDR3 is TGTGCCAGCAGTTTAAGACAGGGGGCGGTTGGGGCCAACGTCCTGACTTTC. It encodes CASSLRQGAVGANVLTF.

The chain employs TRBV19 and TRBJ2-2; 10 positions agree with TRBD1. Trimming removed 5 bases from V and 5 bases from J; junction bases left unmatched: 5. Germline V gene sequence: CDR1 LNHDA, CDR2 SQIVND (reference sequence). This CDR3 region has 15 residues. The CDR3 DNA follows: TGTGCCAGTAGTCCGAGGACAGGGGGGACCGGGGAGCTGTTTTTT. As protein: CASSPRTGGTGELFF.

The chain couples TRBV7-3 to TRBJ2-7, with 8 bases aligning to TRBD1. J lost 1 base, V lost 1 base, and 30 bases had no gene match. The CDR3 is made up of 24 amino acids. In germline, CDR1 is SGHTA, CDR2 FQGTGA. For the CDR3, the DNA is TGTGCCAGCAGCTTAATGAACTTTATTGACAGGGGCCCGAACGCGGACTGGACTTCCTACGAGCAGTACTTC. Encoded protein: CASSLMNFIDRGPNADWTSYEQYF.

This clone was seen a few times. This chain connects TRBV4-1 to TRBJ2-5; D is uncertain. The length of the CDR3 is 15 residues. Trimming stripped 6 bases from V and 1 base from J, with 15 bases between. Looked up from germline, CDR1 is MGHRA and CDR2 is YSYEKL. CDR3 sequence reads: CASRLADTTQETQYF. For the CDR3, the DNA is TGCGCCAGCAGATTGGCAGACACGACCCAAGAGACCCAGTACTTC.

The chain is built from TRBV2 and TRBJ2-2; D unresolved. Germline loops: CDR1 SNHLY, CDR2 FYNNEI. The CDR3 contains 13 residues. The germline V and J ends were trimmed by 5 bases and 6 bases, with 10 bases remaining between them. Here the CDR3 DNA reads TGTGCCAGCAGTTTGGCTAGATCCGGGGAGCTGTTTTTT. Translation: CASSLARSGELFF.

This clone was seen a few times. The chain is built from TRBV5-8 and TRBJ1-1; D unclear. V dropped 1 base and J dropped 0 bases, with 10 bases sitting between them. In germline, CDR1 is SGHTS, CDR2 YDEGEE. This CDR3 spans 15 amino acids. In nucleotides, the CDR3 is TGTGCCAGCAGCTTGTTTGGTGGCATGAACACTGAAGCTTTCTTT. Its translation is CASSLFGGMNTEAFF.

The chain carries TRBV4-1 and TRBJ2-7; the D is unclear. Germline V lookup: CDR1 MGHRA, CDR2 YSYEKL. The CDR3 runs to 14 residues. Trimming stripped 0 bases from V and 4 bases from J, with 10 bases between. The CDR3 protein is CASSQDGQLYEQYF. The CDR3, as DNA: TGCGCCAGCAGCCAAGATGGGCAGCTTTACGAGCAGTACTTC.

The CDR3 loop is CASSLQGQLAKNIQYF. For the CDR3, the DNA is TGTGCCAGCTCCTTACAGGGACAACTAGCCAAAAACATTCAGTACTTC. V and J are TRBV2 and TRBJ2-4, with a tentative D call TRBD1 (6 bases). The V end lost 8 bases, the J end lost 0 bases, and 17 bases lay between the germline ends. Germline CDR1 is SNHLY and CDR2 is FYNNEI. This CDR3 comprises 16 residues.